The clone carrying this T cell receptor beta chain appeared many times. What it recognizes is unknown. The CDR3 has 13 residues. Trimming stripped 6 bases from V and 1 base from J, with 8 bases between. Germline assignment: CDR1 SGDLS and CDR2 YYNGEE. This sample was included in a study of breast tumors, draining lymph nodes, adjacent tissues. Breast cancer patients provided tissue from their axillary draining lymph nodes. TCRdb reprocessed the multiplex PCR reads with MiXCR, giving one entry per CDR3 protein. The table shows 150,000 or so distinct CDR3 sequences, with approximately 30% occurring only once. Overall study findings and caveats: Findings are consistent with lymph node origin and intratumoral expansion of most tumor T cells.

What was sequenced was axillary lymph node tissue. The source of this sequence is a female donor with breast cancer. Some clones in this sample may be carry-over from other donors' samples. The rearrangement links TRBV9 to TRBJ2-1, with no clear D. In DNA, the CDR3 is TGTGCCAGCAACAGTCCTTCCTACAATGAGCAGTTCTTC. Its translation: CASNSPSYNEQFF.